This paragraph reports one TCR beta chain. No antigen is known for it. The source of the sample is a study of cytomegalovirus exposure and HLA in healthy donors. The overall study: A previous analysis identified 95 million to 130 million unique TCR beta sequences derived from roughly 190 million T cells.

Use of 60 Vbeta and 13 Jbeta primers characterized the PCR. This table comes from immunoSEQ multiplex PCR, and its TCRdb copy is limited to in-frame clones, with some not included. The sample holds around 200,000 clones, about 80% seen once. Points from the study as a whole: TCR beta chains numbering roughly 150 were designated cytomegalovirus-associated. CMV serostatus was the only immune exposure information that was available.

Germline V CDR1 and CDR2: SGHAT, FQNNGV. The CDR3 contains 17 residues. The V gene end was trimmed by 6 bases and the J gene end by 0 bases; junction bases not matched to a gene: 9. The J gene is TRBJ1-3, the V gene TRBV11-2; 9 bases fit TRBD1. This receptor was identified in a boy between 10 and 17 years old in good health and CMV-seronegative. The source material was PBMCs. The CDR3 DNA is TGTGCCAGCAGTCCCGGGACAGGGCCGAGCTCTGGAAACACCATATATTTT. Translated: CASSPGTGPSSGNTIYF. The complete variable domain, with remaining parts taken from reference TRBV11-2 and TRBJ1-3, reads EAGVAQSPRYKIIEKRQSVAFWCNPISGHATLYWYQQILGQGPKLLIQFQNNGVVDDSQLPKDRFSAERLKGVDSTLKIQPAKLEDSAVYLCASSPGTGPSSGNTIYFGEGSWLTVV.